This T cell receptor beta chain emerged from a study of OX40 agonist ivuxolimab in advanced cancers. About the research overall: Partial responses occurred in Three dose-escalation patients, one with hepatocellular carcinoma and two with cutaneous melanoma. The study, taken as a whole, reports: CD4+ T cells averaged fewer expanded clones than CD8+ T cells. Determination of antigen specificity was not performed for the expanded peripheral T cells.

This table comes from immunoSEQ multiplex PCR, and its TCRdb copy is limited to in-frame clones, with some not included. The sample has 96,000 or so clones; 90% are singletons. Germline loops: CDR1 MNHNS, CDR2 SASEGT. CDR3 length: 14 amino acids. V lost 3 bases and J 12 bases, leaving 20 bases between the germline ends. Note on this clone: Antigen unknown.

The sample here was CD4+ or CD8+ T cells sorted from blood, taken in a trial of the OX40 agonist ivuxolimab. This sequence originates from an adult with an advanced solid tumor such as melanoma, head and neck, liver or kidney cancer. The chain joins TRBV6-1 to TRBJ1-2; TRBD1 is a possible D gene (6 bases). For the CDR3, the DNA is TGTGCCAGCAGTGAGAGGGGGGCGATAAGTTGGCACACCTTC. This encodes CASSERGAISWHTF.